This TCR beta chain originates from a study of a mutant IDH1 vaccine in newly diagnosed glioma. Whole-study results and caveats: Seemingly, pseudoprogression had no relation to changes in the top peripheral T cell clonotypes.

V was clipped by 3 bases and J by 3 bases, with 13 bases between them. Germline loops: CDR1 SGDLS, CDR2 YYNGEE. CDR3 length: 14 amino acids. The repertoire was sequenced with immunoSEQ multiplex PCR; TCRdb's copy has only in-frame clones and lacks some. Found here are about 120,000 clones, 85% to 90% of them singletons; the top ten hold 0.55% to 0.7%. The time point here: week 11, during vaccination. Each dose delivered 300 ug of mutant IDH1 20-mer peptide subcutaneously with imiquimod. The donors had new WHO grade 3 or 4 astrocytomas; these were IDH1-mutant and ATRX-lost. For this clone: No antigen is known for it.

This specimen was PBMCs, taken from a glioma patient whose treatment included an IDH1 peptide vaccine. The chain uses TRBV9 and TRBJ2-7; D uncertain. The source of this sequence is a woman aged 50 to 65 with glioma. The CDR3 sequence is CASSAHLDGYEQYF. The CDR3 nucleotides read TGTGCCAGCAGCGCACACTTGGACGGCTACGAGCAGTACTTC.